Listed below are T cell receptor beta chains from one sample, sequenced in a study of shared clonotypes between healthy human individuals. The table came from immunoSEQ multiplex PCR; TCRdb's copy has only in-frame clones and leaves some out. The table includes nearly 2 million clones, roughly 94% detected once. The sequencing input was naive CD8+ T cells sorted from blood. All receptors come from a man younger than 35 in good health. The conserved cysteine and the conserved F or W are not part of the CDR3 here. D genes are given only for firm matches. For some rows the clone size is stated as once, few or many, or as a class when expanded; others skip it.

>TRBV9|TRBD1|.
ASSARTGGFDYGYT
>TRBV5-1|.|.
ASSLFDLNTGELF
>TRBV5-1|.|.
ASSPRVPPSTDTQY
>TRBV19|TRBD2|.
ASSIGTSGSAETQY
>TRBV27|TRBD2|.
ASTVSLAGGRNEQF
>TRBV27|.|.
ASSIQGAYEQY
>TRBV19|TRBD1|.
ASSITSGTDHYGYT
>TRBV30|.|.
AWSPDSYEQY
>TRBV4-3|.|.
ASSQEPSVGENNEQF
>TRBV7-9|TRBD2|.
ASSKGLAGVNEQY
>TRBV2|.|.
ASSASLDYEQY
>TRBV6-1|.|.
ASSESTNTDTQY
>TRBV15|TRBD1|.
ATSVGQGAYEQY
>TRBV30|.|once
AWSVGTGAEAF
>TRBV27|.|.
ASKDDPGEQF
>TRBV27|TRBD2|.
ASSLGTSGEQETQY
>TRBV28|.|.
ASSAPRGGRTDTQY
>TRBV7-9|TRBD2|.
ASSFSGGQETQY
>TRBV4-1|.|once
ASSLPDQEGETQY
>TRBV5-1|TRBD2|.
ASSLEAGHTDTQY
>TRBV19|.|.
ASSPSESYEQY
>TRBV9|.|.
ASSVGTYNEQF
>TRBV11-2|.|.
ASSLYGQLQETQY
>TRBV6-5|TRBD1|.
ASSTFTTGQTQY